This T cell receptor beta chain came from a study of blood T cell repertoires in COVID-19. In the study's own analysis: From reference gene primer amplification, estimates of nucleated cell counts were derived. TCRdb's table, derived via immunoSEQ multiplex PCR, lists solely in-frame clones and lacks some. From that table come the V and J calls and clone size; the DNA was used to work out D and trimming. Found here are roughly 77,000 clones, about 80% of them singletons; the top ten hold roughly 4.8%. Germline V CDR1 and CDR2: SGHRS, YFSETQ. The V gene end was trimmed by 1 base and the J gene end by 0 bases; junction bases not matched to a gene: 4. This CDR3 is built from 16 residues.

Material for sequencing was peripheral blood. This sequence originates from a woman in her 70s with acute or convalescent COVID-19. The rearrangement joins TRBV5-1 to TRBJ2-7, with 10 bases that match TRBD2. CDR3 sequence: CASSLRTSGSSYEQYF. CDR3 coding DNA: TGCGCCAGCAGCTTGCGGACTAGCGGATCCTCCTACGAGCAGTACTTC.